This T cell receptor beta chain was recorded in a study of immune characterization of retroperitoneal liposarcoma. The ends were cut back, 6 bases at V and 2 bases at J, with 7 bases in the middle. This CDR3 comprises 12 residues. TCRdb fed the PCR reads into MiXCR, producing one record per CDR3 protein. The sample holds fewer than 2,000 distinct CDR3 sequences, under 45% seen once. The material sequenced was tumor tissue. This sequence was found in a female donor with retroperitoneal liposarcoma. This sequence joins TRBV12-3 or TRBV12-4 and TRBJ1-2; the D is unclear. This CDR3 reads CASRETNYGYTF. CDR3 DNA: TGTGCCAGCAGGGAGACGAACTATGGCTACACCTTC.